What follows are 22 T cell receptor beta chains derived from one specimen sequenced in a study of regulatory T cells in long-lasting Graves disease. For TCR beta, libraries came from iRepertoire HTBI primers and Arm-PCR of CDR3 regions. TCRdb re-derived calls from the multiplex PCR reads in MiXCR, one entry per CDR3 protein. The sample carries 400,000 or so distinct CDR3 sequences, around a quarter recorded once. The time point denotes: persistent/refractory GD, antithyroid drugs over 5 years with positive TRAb. Preparation of the TCR library used RNA extracted from PBMCs. The input for sequencing was peripheral blood mononuclear cells (PBMCs), taken when the disease was refractory, from a patient treated with antithyroid drugs. All receptors derive from a female donor with Graves disease.

This clonotype was found many times. The chain uses TRBV7-2 and TRBJ2-7, with TRBD1 matching over 9 bases. Germline lookup yields CDR1 SGHTA and CDR2 FQGNSA. J lost 6 bases, V lost 5 bases, and 11 bases had no gene match. CDR3 size: 15 residues. CDR3 DNA: TGTGCCAGCAGCCCCTTGTTTGGGACAGGGTCCGAGCAGTACTTC. Its protein product is CASSPLFGTGSEQYF.

This clonotype appeared many times. V usage is TRBV12-5 and J usage is TRBJ2-5, with TRBD1 matching over 9 bases. The CDR3 consists of 15 residues. Per the germline V gene, CDR1 is LGHNT and CDR2 is FRNRAP. V shed 5 bases and J 0 bases; nucleotides not matched to a gene: 4. DNA of the CDR3: TGTGCTAGTGGTACGGGACAGGGAAACCAAGAGACCCAGTACTTC. Amino acids: CASGTGQGNQETQYF. Supplemented by reference TRBV12-5 and TRBJ2-5, the full variable domain reads DARVTQTPRHKVTEMGQEVTMRCQPILGHNTVFWYRQTMMQGLELLAYFRNRAPLDDSGMPKDRFSAEMPDATLATLKIQPSEPRDSAVYFCASGTGQGNQETQYFGPGTRLLVL.

This clonotype was seen ten or more times. V and J are TRBV12-3 or TRBV12-4 and TRBJ1-5; D unresolved. This CDR3 is built from 15 residues. With 6 bases removed from V and 5 bases from J, the gap between germline ends came to 17 bases. The CDR3, as DNA: TGTGCCAGCAGCCTAGGACGCCGTTCGGATCAGCCCCAGCATTTT. Its translation is CASSLGRRSDQPQHF.

The chain uses TRBV30 and TRBJ2-7; 12 bases align to TRBD1. CDR1 GTSNPN and CDR2 SVGIG come from the germline V gene (reference sequence). This CDR3 region has 13 residues. The junction had 2 bases not matched to a gene; V was cut back by 3 bases and J by 5 bases. CDR3 coding DNA: TGTGCCTGGAGGGGGGACAGGGGGCACGAGCAGTACTTC. Residues: CAWRGDRGHEQYF.

This clonotype was seen ten or more times. The CDR3 DNA reads as TGTGCCAGCAGTTTAGCTGGCAGGGACTCACCCCTCCACTTT. As protein: CASSLAGRDSPLHF. The rearrangement uses TRBV12-3 or TRBV12-4 and TRBJ1-6, with TRBD1 as a possible D gene (5 bases). V was shortened by 0 bases and J by 10 bases, with 10 bases between the two germline ends. This CDR3 has 14 residues.

There are a few counts of this clonotype. V and J are TRBV6-2 or TRBV6-3 and TRBJ2-2; D perhaps matches TRBD1 (5 bases). Trimming left V 2 bases short and J 5 bases short, with 9 bases between. The CDR3 consists of 14 residues. Germline lookup yields CDR1 MNHEY and CDR2 SVGEGT. This chain's CDR3 is CASSYARTTGELFF. DNA for the CDR3: TGTGCCAGCAGTTACGCCCGGACAACCGGGGAGCTGTTTTTT.

The chain uses TRBV7-8 and TRBJ2-3, with 11 bases aligning to TRBD1. CDR3 length: 15 residues. The V segment lost 5 bases and the J segment 3 bases; nucleotides outside the gene matches: 4. The germline gives CDR1 SGHVS, CDR2 FQNEAQ. DNA of the CDR3: TGTGCCAGCAGCCCCGGACAGGGGGCAACAGATACGCAGTATTTT. Protein: CASSPGQGATDTQYF.

Concerning this clonotype itself: A much larger clone differs by one base, so this may be a read error. The chain carries TRBV20-1 and TRBJ1-6; 9 bases line up with TRBD1. V shed 3 bases, J shed 6 bases, and the junction held 0 bases outside the gene matches. Germline loops: CDR1 DFQATT, CDR2 SNEGSKA (reference sequence). The CDR3 is 13 amino acids. The DNA of the CDR3 is TGCAGTGCTAGGGACAGGGGTAATTCACCCCTCCACTTT. This codes for CSARDRGNSPLHF.

Turning to this clonotype: A much larger clone lies a single base off, so this may be a read error. The chain couples TRBV7-3 to TRBJ2-5, with a possible D match to TRBD1 (5 bases). The CDR3 totals 13 residues. Trimming stripped 5 bases from V and 6 bases from J, with 13 bases between. Germline V CDR1 and CDR2: SGHTA, FQGTGA. Here the CDR3 DNA reads TGTGCCAGCAGCCCAAGGGGCACGAAGACCCAGTACTTC. Translation gives CASSPRGTKTQYF.

This clonotype was seen ten or more times. V usage is TRBV12-3 or TRBV12-4 and J usage is TRBJ2-5; TRBD2 matches 7 bases. CDR3 length: 14 amino acids. J gave up 5 bases and V 3 bases, and 6 bases lay outside the gene matches. In nucleotides, the CDR3 is TGTGCCAGCAGTTTTGGCGGGAGCGGGGAGACCCAGTACTTC. Translated, it gives CASSFGGSGETQYF.

This clonotype was found once. This chain joins TRBV5-6 and TRBJ1-2, with D possibly being TRBD1 (5 bases). This CDR3 region has 13 residues. Germline V gives CDR1 SGHDT, CDR2 YYEEEE. V was clipped by 2 bases and J by 6 bases, with 11 bases between them. CDR3 bases: TGTGCCAGCAGCTTTGGAGGGACGGATGGCTACACCTTC. Protein product: CASSFGGTDGYTF.

This clonotype was counted a few times. The rearrangement joins TRBV20-1 to TRBJ1-4; D gene uncertain. Germline values: CDR1 DFQATT, CDR2 SNEGSKA (reference sequence). The CDR3 consists of 16 residues. The germline V and J ends were trimmed by 0 bases and 1 base, with 12 bases remaining between them. The CDR3 DNA sequence: TGCAGTGCTAGAGATCCTTACGGGAGAACTAATGAAAAACTGTTTTTT. It translates to CSARDPYGRTNEKLFF.

This clonotype came up many times. The J gene is TRBJ2-7, the V gene TRBV6-1; perhaps D is TRBD1 or TRBD2 (5 bases each). V lost 6 bases and J lost 2, with 17 bases in between. CDR3 length equals 15 residues. CDR1 is MNHNS, CDR2 SASEGT, per germline. CDR3 sequence: CASSDHGTPTYEQYF. CDR3 nucleotide sequence: TGTGCCAGCAGCGATCATGGGACGCCTACCTACGAGCAGTACTTC.

In this sample, this clonotype turned up a few times. CDR3 nucleotide sequence: TGTGCCAGTTCCGGGACAGGAGGTTGGGGCTATGGCTACACCTTC. Protein product: CASSGTGGWGYGYTF. The chain recombines TRBV19 with TRBJ1-2; TRBD1 aligns across 8 bases. The CDR3 has 15 residues. The germline CDR1 and CDR2 sequences are LNHDA and SQIVND (reference sequence). V gave up 8 bases and J gave up 4 bases; unmatched junction bases: 12.

This clonotype has a handful of counts. The rearrangement links TRBV6-2 or TRBV6-3 to TRBJ2-2; no clear D gene. Between the trimmed V and J ends, which lost 2 bases and 0 bases, there was a span of 16 bases. The CDR3 extends over 18 amino acids. CDR1 is MNHEY and CDR2 is SVGEGT in the germline V gene. The CDR3 DNA reads as TGTGCCAGCAGTTACCCAAGACCTCTCCAGACGAACACCGGGGAGCTGTTTTTT. Residues: CASSYPRPLQTNTGELFF.

In its sample, this clonotype was seen once. The gene calls are TRBV9 and TRBJ2-7; D might be TRBD2 (6 bases). Germline V gene data show CDR1 as SGDLS and CDR2 as YYNGEE. V dropped 0 bases and J dropped 4 bases, with 17 bases sitting between them. The CDR3 extends over 16 amino acids. The CDR3 region is CASSVGPQLGGYEQYF. The CDR3 DNA reads as TGTGCCAGCAGCGTAGGCCCCCAGCTGGGAGGATACGAGCAGTACTTC.

The gene calls are TRBV6-5 and TRBJ2-5, with 8 bases fitting TRBD1. J lost 5 bases, V lost 2 bases, and 7 bases had no gene match. CDR1 and CDR2 (germline): MNHEY, SVGAGI. CDR3 length equals 15 residues. The CDR3 region is CASSYIGQGMETQYF. For the CDR3, the DNA is TGTGCCAGCAGTTACATCGGACAGGGAATGGAGACCCAGTACTTC.

In its sample, this clonotype was seen many times. This rearrangement joins TRBV28 to TRBJ2-7, with D possibly being TRBD1 (5 bases). The CDR3 spans 14 residues. Trimming pared 7 bases from V and 0 bases from J, leaving 13 bases between. CDR1 MDHEN and CDR2 SYDVKM come from the germline V gene. The CDR3 DNA sequence: TGTGCCAGCAAGAAGACAGTTAGCTCCTACGAGCAGTACTTC. This encodes CASKKTVSSYEQYF.

There are many counts of this clonotype. The chain employs TRBV12-3 or TRBV12-4 and TRBJ2-7; 12 bases align to TRBD1. Unmatched junction bases numbered 2, after V lost 6 bases and J lost 2 bases. The CDR3 length is 14 residues. The CDR3 loop is CASRGQGAPYEQYF. The CDR3, as DNA: TGTGCCAGCAGGGGACAGGGGGCCCCCTACGAGCAGTACTTC.

This clonotype has a count of ten or more. The chain carries TRBV12-3 or TRBV12-4 and TRBJ1-5; 10 bases fit TRBD1. J lost 6 bases, V lost 7 bases, and 9 bases had no gene match. The CDR3 extends over 15 amino acids. The CDR3 DNA sequence: TGTGCCAGCAAACCGGGACAGGGGAGGCGTCAGCCCCAGCATTTT. It is translated as CASKPGQGRRQPQHF.

J is TRBJ2-1 and V is TRBV7-3; D remains ambiguous. The germline V gene has CDR1 SGHTA and CDR2 FQGTGA. The CDR3 spans 15 residues. Trimming cost V 5 bases and J 0 bases, with 11 bases left between them. The CDR3 nucleotides read TGTGCCAGCAGCCGGGTGGCGAGCTCCTACAATGAGCAGTTCTTC. Translating it yields CASSRVASSYNEQFF.

In this sample, this clonotype turned up many times. This chain connects TRBV20-1 to TRBJ2-5, with TRBD1 identical over 9 bases. Looked up from germline, CDR1 is DFQATT and CDR2 is SNEGSKA (reference sequence). The ends lost 6 bases at V and 6 bases at J; junction bases unmatched: 17. The CDR3 covers 16 residues. The CDR3 loop reads CSAAEGTGTGRKTQYF. CDR3 coding DNA: TGCAGTGCGGCAGAGGGGACTGGGACAGGGCGAAAGACCCAGTACTTC.